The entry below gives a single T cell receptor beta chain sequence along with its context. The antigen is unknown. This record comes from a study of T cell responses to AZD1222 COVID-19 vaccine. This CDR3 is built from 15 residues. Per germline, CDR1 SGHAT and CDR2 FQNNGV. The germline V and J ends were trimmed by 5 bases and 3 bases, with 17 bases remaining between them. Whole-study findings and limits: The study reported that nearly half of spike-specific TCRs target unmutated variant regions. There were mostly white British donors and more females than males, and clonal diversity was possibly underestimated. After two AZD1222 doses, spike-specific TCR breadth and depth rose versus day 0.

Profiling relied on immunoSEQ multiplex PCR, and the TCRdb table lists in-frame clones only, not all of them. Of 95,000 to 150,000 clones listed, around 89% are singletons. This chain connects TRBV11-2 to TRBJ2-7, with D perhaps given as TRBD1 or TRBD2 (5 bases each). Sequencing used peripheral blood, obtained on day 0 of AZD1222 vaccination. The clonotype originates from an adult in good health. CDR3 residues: CASSPPGRTIYEQYF. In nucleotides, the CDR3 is TGTGCCAGCAGCCCTCCGGGACGAACGATCTACGAGCAGTACTTC.